This T cell receptor beta chain stems from a study of blood T cell repertoires in COVID-19. CDR3 size: 17 residues. Trimming cost V 6 bases and J 2 bases; bases outside gene matches: 11. Per germline, CDR1 MNHEY and CDR2 SMNVEV (reference sequence). The repertoire was sequenced with immunoSEQ multiplex PCR; TCRdb's copy has only in-frame clones and lacks some. The sample shows around 220,000 clones, about nine tenths of them seen only once. The chain has TRBV27 and TRBJ1-3; 9 bases match TRBD1. Sequenced: peripheral blood. The TCR comes from a man between 45 and 60 years old with acute or convalescent COVID-19. CDR3: CASSLSGQGSPGNTIYF. In DNA, the CDR3 is TGTGCCAGCAGCCTCTCGGGACAGGGATCCCCTGGAAACACCATATATTTT.